This TCR beta chain was captured in a study of blood T cell repertoires in COVID-19. How the authors handled the data: It was from reference gene primer amplification that nucleated cell counts were estimated. Sequencing used immunoSEQ multiplex PCR; TCRdb keeps in-frame clones, though not all of them. V, J and clone size reflect that table, while D and trimming were determined from the DNA. The sample holds about 270,000 clones; 84% are singletons and the top ten take approximately 9%. V lost 1 base and J lost 7; bases outside the gene matches: 7. The CDR3 runs 16 residues. Germline V gene sequence: CDR1 MNHEY, CDR2 SMNVEV (reference sequence).

V gene TRBV27 combines with J gene TRBJ1-5; TRBD1 agrees at 10 bases. This sequence was found in a human donor in a cohort sampled during active COVID-19. Sequencing input: peripheral blood. The CDR3 reads CASSLYGTGVAQPQHF. CDR3 sequence (DNA): TGTGCCAGCAGTTTATACGGGACAGGGGTTGCCCAGCCCCAGCATTTT.